The rows below give T cell receptor beta chains drawn from one sample of a study of shared T cell receptors in the human thymus. Assay: immunoSEQ multiplex PCR; the TCRdb copy retains only in-frame clones and omits some. Of 640,000 or so clones in the sample, around 87% were seen once. This sample also belongs to another study, concerning human thymus T cells.

Sequencing was done on a sample of thymocytes. The receptors were sampled from a boy under three years old with a congenital heart defect. Each CDR3 is given with its conserved first and last residue. Fields, in order: clone size, V gene, D gene, J gene, CDR3 DNA, CDR3 protein. A D gene is named only where the DNA matches it firmly. Clone size, where shown, is once, few, many, or a class for clones that have expanded.

>once|TRBV7-3|.|TRBJ1-4
TGTGCCAGCAGCTCCAGCGTGACCGGAACTAATGAAAAACTGTTTTTT
CASSSSVTGTNEKLFF
>.|TRBV18|.|TRBJ2-1
TGTGCCAGCTCACCACCCTATAGCGTAAGCTCCTACAATGAGCAGTTCTTC
CASSPPYSVSSYNEQFF
>.|TRBV9|TRBD1|TRBJ2-3
TGTGCCAGCAGCGTAGAGTCCCAGGGGGCTTCAGATACGCAGTATTTT
CASSVESQGASDTQYF
>.|TRBV18|.|TRBJ1-2
TGTGCCAGCTCCTCCGGCGGGGGGGCCTATGGCTACACCTTC
CASSSGGGAYGYTF
>.|TRBV28|TRBD2|TRBJ2-3
TGTGCCAGCAGTCACGGGACTAGGAGTTTGAGGAATACGCAGTATTTT
CASSHGTRSLRNTQYF
>.|TRBV19|TRBD1|TRBJ1-2
TGTGCCAGTAGTATACTGGGACAGGCACGAACTAACTATGGCTACACCTTC
CASSILGQARTNYGYTF
>.|TRBV11-1|TRBD2|TRBJ2-1
TGTGCCAGCAGCGCGAGTCTAGCGGGGGGGCGCAATGAGCAGTTCTTC
CASSASLAGGRNEQFF
>once|TRBV4-3|.|TRBJ2-2
TGCGCCAGCAGCCAAGATCGACAGTTCACCGGGGAGCTGTTTTTT
CASSQDRQFTGELFF
>.|TRBV27|TRBD2|TRBJ2-7
TGTGCCAGCAGTTTTGCCGGGACTAGCGGATACTACGAGCAGTACTTC
CASSFAGTSGYYEQYF
>.|TRBV7-6|TRBD1|TRBJ1-2
TGTGCCAGCAGCTTAAAGGACAGGGGGCGGGAAGGCTACACCTTC
CASSLKDRGREGYTF
>once|TRBV9|TRBD1|TRBJ2-4
TGTGCCAGCAGCCCACAACCCGGGACAGGGCGCCCCTCCATACGTAACATTCAGTACTTC
CASSPQPGTGRPSIRNIQYF
>.|TRBV18|TRBD2|TRBJ2-3
TGTGCCAGCTCATTGGGGCGCGGGAGGGCCGACAACACAGATACGCAGTATTTT
CASSLGRGRADNTDTQYF
>.|TRBV19|TRBD1|TRBJ2-7
TGTGCCAGTAGCTTACGGGGACAGGTTGTGAGCCGCGAGCAGTACTTC
CASSLRGQVVSREQYF
>.|TRBV25-1|TRBD2|TRBJ2-3
TGTGCCAGCAGTGCCGGGACTAGCGGGACAGATACGCAGTATTTT
CASSAGTSGTDTQYF
>.|TRBV27|TRBD1|TRBJ1-1
TGTGCCAGCAGTAGGACACAGGGGGCAGCTTTCTTT
CASSRTQGAAFF
>.|TRBV11-2|.|TRBJ1-1
TGTGCCAGCAGCTCTCGCTTGGGACATTTGAACACTGAAGCTTTCTTT
CASSSRLGHLNTEAFF
>.|TRBV27|TRBD1|TRBJ2-7
TGTGCCAGCAGTCACCCGGGACAGGGGGCCTACGAGCAGTACTTC
CASSHPGQGAYEQYF
>.|TRBV5-6|.|TRBJ2-1
TGTGCCAGCAGCTTTCTAGGTAGCAGTGAGCAGTTCTTC
CASSFLGSSEQFF
>.|TRBV11-2|.|TRBJ1-6
TGTGCCAGCAGCTTGGACAGAATTAGCTCCTATAATTCACCCCTCCACTTT
CASSLDRISSYNSPLHF
>.|TRBV11-3|TRBD2|TRBJ2-3
TGTGCCAGCAGCCTTAGCGGGAGTCGGGATACGCAGTATTTT
CASSLSGSRDTQYF
>.|TRBV28|TRBD1|TRBJ1-1
TGTGCCAGCAGTCCCAGGGGGTACACTGAAGCTTTCTTT
CASSPRGYTEAFF
>.|TRBV7-6|.|TRBJ1-2
TGTGCCAGCAGCACCATAGACAGTCCCTATGGCTACACCTTC
CASSTIDSPYGYTF
>once|TRBV4-2|.|TRBJ1-5
TGTGCCAGCAGCCAAGATAGGGGAAGCAATCAGCCCCAGCATTTT
CASSQDRGSNQPQHF
>.|TRBV28|.|TRBJ2-1
TGTGCCAGCAGTGGGCCCCAAAACTACAATGAGCAGTTCTTC
CASSGPQNYNEQFF
>.|TRBV28|TRBD1|TRBJ2-2
TGTGCCAGCATCGGGGGTAGGACAGGGAGAACCGGGGAGCTGTTTTTT
CASIGGRTGRTGELFF
>.|TRBV10-3|.|TRBJ1-6
TGTGCCATCAGTGATCCCAGTTCACCCCTCCACTTT
CAISDPSSPLHF
>.|TRBV25-1|.|TRBJ2-1
TGTGCCAGCAGTGAATATCTCCCCTGGGCCAGGGGCAATGAGCAGTTCTTC
CASSEYLPWARGNEQFF
>.|TRBV6-1|TRBD1|TRBJ1-2
TGTGCCAGCCGGCAGGGGGTGAATGGCTACACCTTC
CASRQGVNGYTF
>.|TRBV5-1|.|TRBJ1-1
TGCGCCAGCAGCCCCATTCGGGTGAACACTGAAGCTTTCTTT
CASSPIRVNTEAFF
>.|TRBV4-3|TRBD1|TRBJ1-2
TGCGCCAGCAGCGCAACAGGGGTAGCTGGCTACACCTTC
CASSATGVAGYTF
>.|TRBV5-1|TRBD1|TRBJ1-1
TGCGCCAGCAGCTTGGAGACAGGGGGCACTGAAGCTTTCTTT
CASSLETGGTEAFF
>.|TRBV6-1|TRBD1|TRBJ1-3
TGTGCCAGCAGTGAATACAGGGGCTCTGGAAACACCATATATTTT
CASSEYRGSGNTIYF
>.|TRBV5-6|.|TRBJ2-1
TGTGCCAGCAGCTTCCATCCCACGGGGAGTGAGCAGTTCTTC
CASSFHPTGSEQFF
>.|TRBV5-4|TRBD1|TRBJ2-7
TGTGCCAGCAGCCCAGGGACAGGTAGCGAGCAGTACTTC
CASSPGTGSEQYF
>once|TRBV15|TRBD2|TRBJ2-7
TGTGCCACCAGCAGAGATAGGTGGGAGGGCCGAAGCTCCTACGAGCAGTACTTC
CATSRDRWEGRSSYEQYF
>.|TRBV28|TRBD2|TRBJ2-1
TGTGCCAGCAGTTTAGACCTAGCGGGAGAGTATGAGGGTCAGCACAATGAGCAGTTCTTC
CASSLDLAGEYEGQHNEQFF
>.|TRBV15|TRBD1|TRBJ1-2
TGTGCCACCAGCGGCACCGACAGGGGGCCGCACTATGGCTACACCTTC
CATSGTDRGPHYGYTF
>.|TRBV6-5|.|TRBJ2-3
TGTGCCAGCGGCCCAGGCAGGAACACAGATACGCAGTATTTT
CASGPGRNTDTQYF
>.|TRBV6-1|TRBD1|TRBJ1-2
TGTGCCAGCAGTGAAGACCGTGGGACAGACTATGGCTACACCTTC
CASSEDRGTDYGYTF
>.|TRBV7-9|TRBD1|TRBJ2-6
TGTGCCAGCAGCTGGCCCGGGACAGGGGGCTTTGGGGCCAACGTCCTGACTTTC
CASSWPGTGGFGANVLTF
>.|TRBV5-1|TRBD2|TRBJ2-7
TGCGCCAGCAGCGACCTAGCGGGAGATGAGGACGAGCAGTACTTC
CASSDLAGDEDEQYF
>.|TRBV27|TRBD2|TRBJ2-1
TGTGCCAGCAGGAGGACTAGCGGGAGGGCAGCCTACAATGAGCAGTTCTTC
CASRRTSGRAAYNEQFF
>once|TRBV27|TRBD1|TRBJ2-3
TGTGCCAGCACTGGAACGACAGGGGAAAAAGATACGCAGTATTTT
CASTGTTGEKDTQYF
>once|TRBV27|.|TRBJ1-2
TGTGCCAGCAGAGCGGGGAGGAGGTATGGCTACACCTTC
CASRAGRRYGYTF
>once|TRBV4-3|TRBD2|TRBJ2-5
TGCGCCAGCAGCCAAGATTGGAATAGCGGGAGGCGGGAGACCCAGTACTTC
CASSQDWNSGRRETQYF